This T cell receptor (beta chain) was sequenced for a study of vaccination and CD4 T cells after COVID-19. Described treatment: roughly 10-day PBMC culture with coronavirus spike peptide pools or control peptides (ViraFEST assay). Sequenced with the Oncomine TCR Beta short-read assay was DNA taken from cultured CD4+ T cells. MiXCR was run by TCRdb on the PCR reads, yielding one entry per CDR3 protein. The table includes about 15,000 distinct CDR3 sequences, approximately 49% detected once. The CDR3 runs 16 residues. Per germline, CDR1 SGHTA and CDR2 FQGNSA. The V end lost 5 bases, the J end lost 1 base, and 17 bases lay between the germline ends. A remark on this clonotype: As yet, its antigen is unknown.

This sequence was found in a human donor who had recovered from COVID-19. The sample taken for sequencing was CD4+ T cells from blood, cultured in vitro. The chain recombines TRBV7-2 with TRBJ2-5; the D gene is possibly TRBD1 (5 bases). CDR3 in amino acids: CASSPPTRTFQETQYF. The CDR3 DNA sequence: TGTGCCAGCAGCCCGCCCACCCGGACATTCCAAGAGACCCAGTACTTC.